The 4 T cell receptor beta chains below come from one sample, sequenced in a study of blood T cells in healthy people across ages. Combining a sample-barcoded 5' primer with a J-beta primer mix, a second PCR ran for roughly 7 to 11 cycles. Via MiXCR, TCRdb re-called the 5' RACE reads, giving one row per CDR3 protein. Among 1.5 million or so distinct CDR3 sequences listed, roughly 40% were seen once. Sequenced material: blood. Source of these receptors: a woman younger than 30 in good health.

This chain connects TRBV10-3 to TRBJ2-2; 8 nucleotides line up with TRBD2. Per the germline V gene, CDR1 is ENHRY and CDR2 is SYGVKD. Germline trimming cut 9 bases from V and 0 bases from J; bases unmatched to any gene: 3. This CDR3 has 14 residues. The CDR3 reads CAIREGANTGELFF. Written as DNA, the CDR3 is TGTGCCATACGGGAGGGGGCGAACACCGGGGAGCTGTTTTTT.

This clonotype was seen more than once but under ten times. The chain combines TRBV4-1 with TRBJ2-7; D perhaps matches TRBD2 (6 bases). V lost 2 bases to trimming and J lost 0 bases, with 11 bases between them. The CDR3 is made up of 15 amino acids. CDR1 is MGHRA, CDR2 YSYEKL, per germline. This chain's CDR3 is CASSQPDGSSYEQYF. CDR3 DNA sequence: TGCGCCAGCAGCCAACCAGACGGGAGCTCCTACGAGCAGTACTTC.

The V gene is TRBV7-2, the J gene TRBJ2-5; no firm D call. The DNA matches TRBJ2-7 better at its end, which makes the J call doubtful. The CDR3 contains 13 residues. Germline lookup yields CDR1 SGHTA and CDR2 FQGNSA. CDR3 in DNA: TGTGCCAGCAGCGCCTGGGGATGGTACGAGCAGTACTTC. As protein: CASSAWGWYEQYF.

The chain recombines TRBV4-1 with TRBJ2-3; TRBD2 matches 12 bases. Germline-derived CDR1 and CDR2 are MGHRA and YSYEKL. The CDR3 spans 18 residues. V shed 0 bases and J 5 bases; nucleotides not matched to a gene: 9. The CDR3 coding sequence is TGCGCCAGCAGCCAAGAGGCTAGCGGGGGGGCCTTCCTAGATACGCAGTATTTT. Its translation: CASSQEASGGAFLDTQYF.